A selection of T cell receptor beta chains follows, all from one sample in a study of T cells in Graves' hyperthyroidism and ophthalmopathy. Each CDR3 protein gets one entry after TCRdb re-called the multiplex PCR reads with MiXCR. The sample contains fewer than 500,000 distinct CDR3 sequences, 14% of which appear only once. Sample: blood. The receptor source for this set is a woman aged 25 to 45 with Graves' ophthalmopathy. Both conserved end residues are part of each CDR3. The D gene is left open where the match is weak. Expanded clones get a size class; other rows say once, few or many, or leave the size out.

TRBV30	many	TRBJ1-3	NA	TGTGCCTGCACTCGCACGGGGTTCTCTGGAAACACCATATATTTT	CACTRTGFSGNTIYF
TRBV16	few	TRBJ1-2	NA	TGTGCCAGCAGCCAAAGGGGGACGGATGGCTACACCTTC	CASSQRGTDGYTF
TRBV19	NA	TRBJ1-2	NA	TGTGCCAGTACCCCAGGACGGATAGCTAACTATGGCTACACCTTC	CASTPGRIANYGYTF
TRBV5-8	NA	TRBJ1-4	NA	TGTGCCAGCAGCTTGGAGGGTCGGCCGGGCAAACTGTTTTTT	CASSLEGRPGKLFF
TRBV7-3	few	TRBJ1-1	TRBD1	TGTGCCAGCAGCGACTCAGGGGGCACTGAAGCTTTCTTT	CASSDSGGTEAFF
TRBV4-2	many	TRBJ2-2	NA	TGTGCCAGCAGCCAAGATAAGCTGATCGGGGAGCTGTTTTTT	CASSQDKLIGELFF
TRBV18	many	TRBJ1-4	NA	TGTGCCAGCTCACCACGCCAGGATGAAAAACTGTTTTTT	CASSPRQDEKLFF
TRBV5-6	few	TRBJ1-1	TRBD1	TGTGCCAGCAGGCCGACAGGGAGGACTGAAGCTTTCTTT	CASRPTGRTEAFF
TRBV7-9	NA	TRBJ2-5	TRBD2	TGTGCCAGCAGCCGCCTAGCGGGAGAAGAGACCCAGTACTTC	CASSRLAGEETQYF
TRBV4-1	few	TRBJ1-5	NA	TGCGCCAGCAGCCAGACCGACAGAAATCAGCCCCAGCATTTT	CASSQTDRNQPQHF
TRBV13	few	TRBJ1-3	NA	TGTGCCAGCAGCCCGACGGGACCCCGCTCTGGAAACACCATATATTTT	CASSPTGPRSGNTIYF
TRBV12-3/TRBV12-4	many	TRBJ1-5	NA	TGTGCCAGCAGTCTCGGACAGAATCAGCCCCAGCATTTT	CASSLGQNQPQHF
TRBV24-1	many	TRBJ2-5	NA	TGTGCCACCAGTGATGCACCGGGGGAGACCCAGTACTTC	CATSDAPGETQYF
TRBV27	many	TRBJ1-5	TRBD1	TGTGCCAGCAGACTTGGACAGGGGGTTAATCAGCCCCAGCATTTT	CASRLGQGVNQPQHF
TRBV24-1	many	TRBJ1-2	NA	TGTGCCACCAGTGATCCAGGTCCTAACTATGGCTACACCTTC	CATSDPGPNYGYTF
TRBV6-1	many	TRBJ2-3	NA	TGTGCCAGCGGCCATCGATCGGGGTATGGGACAGATACGCAGTATTTT	CASGHRSGYGTDTQYF
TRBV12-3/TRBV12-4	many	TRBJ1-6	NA	TGTGCCAGCAGTTTAAGACAGACTAATTCACCCCTCCACTTT	CASSLRQTNSPLHF
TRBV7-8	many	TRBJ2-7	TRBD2	TGTGCCAGCAGCCCTTCCCCGGGGGGGATAAGTTTCTACGAGCAGTACTTC	CASSPSPGGISFYEQYF
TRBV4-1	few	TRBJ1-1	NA	TGCGCCAGCAGCCAAGTGGGGAGGGGCAGGGGGAACACTGAAGCTTTCTTT	CASSQVGRGRGNTEAFF
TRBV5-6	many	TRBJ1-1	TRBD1	TGTGCCAGCAGCTTTACAGGGGGTCTCACTGAAGCTTTCTTT	CASSFTGGLTEAFF
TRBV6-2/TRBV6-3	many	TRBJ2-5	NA	TGTGCCAGCGATCTCCGGGCCGCGGGGGAGACCCAGTACTTC	CASDLRAAGETQYF
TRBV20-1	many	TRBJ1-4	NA	TGCAGTGCTAGTGGTGGCAGCGCGGGTCGAGCAACTAATGAAAAACTGTTTTTT	CSASGGSAGRATNEKLFF
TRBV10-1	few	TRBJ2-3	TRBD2	TGCGCCAGCAGAGGTCTGAGCGGGGGGACGGATACGCAGTATTTT	CASRGLSGGTDTQYF
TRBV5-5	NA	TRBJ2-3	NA	TGTGCCAGTCGGAAAGGGGCAGATACGCAGTATTTT	CASRKGADTQYF
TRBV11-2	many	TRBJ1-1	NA	TGTGCCAGCAGCTTGATCGGGGTCACTGAAGCTTTCTTT	CASSLIGVTEAFF
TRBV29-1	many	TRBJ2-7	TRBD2	TGCAGCGTTGAAAAAGGACTAGCGGGGGGGCTCTACGAGCAGTACTTC	CSVEKGLAGGLYEQYF